This record concerns one T cell receptor beta chain sequence. The CDR3 is made up of 14 amino acids. Germline V gene lookup returns CDR1 LGHDT and CDR2 YNNKEL (reference sequence). V lost 1 base, J lost 14 bases, and 15 bases lay in between. The record originates from a study of blood T cell repertoires in COVID-19. Study as a whole: Collection of acute and convalescent COVID-19 samples took place in the United States, Italy and Spain. PBMCs, B-cell-depleted T cells, or T cells were the source of the cDNA or gDNA that made up the material.

In the authors' workflow: Quantification of nucleated cells was approximated via reference gene primer amplification. The repertoire was sequenced with immunoSEQ multiplex PCR; TCRdb's copy has only in-frame clones and lacks some. V, J and clone size derive from that table, while D and trimming were established from the DNA sequence. The data show about 95,000 clones, with approximately 80% seen just once and roughly 22% held by the top ten. The chain has TRBV3-1 (or the pseudogene TRBV3-2) and TRBJ1-6; no definite D call. The specimen was peripheral blood. The sequence derives from a human donor in a cohort sampled during active COVID-19. In nucleotides, the CDR3 is TGTGCCAGCAGCCAAGCGCTGACGGACTACACCCTCCACTTT. It specifies CASSQALTDYTLHF.